Each of the 22 T cell receptor beta chains below was sequenced from the same sample in a study of blood T cell repertoires in COVID-19. The table came from immunoSEQ multiplex PCR; TCRdb's copy has only in-frame clones and leaves some out. Of some 150,000 clones listed, around nine tenths are singletons. The specimen sequenced was peripheral blood. These receptors were taken from a human donor in a cohort sampled during active COVID-19.

This clone was seen just once. The chain uses TRBV28 and TRBJ1-2; tentative D call: TRBD1 (5 bases). V was shortened by 4 bases and J by 1 base, with 19 bases between the two germline ends. The CDR3 length is 17 residues. Germline loops: CDR1 MDHEN, CDR2 SYDVKM. In DNA, the CDR3 is TGTGCCAGCAGTTCCCGGGGGGGTTACACCTTTAACTATGGCTACACCTTC. Its protein product is CASSSRGGYTFNYGYTF.

The chain links TRBV12-3 or TRBV12-4 to TRBJ2-1, with D unclear. The CDR3 spans 12 residues. Trimming took 4 bases from V and 3 from J, leaving 4 bases between them. The CDR3 sequence is CASSSHYNEQFF. DNA of the CDR3: TGTGCCAGCAGTTCCCACTACAATGAGCAGTTCTTC.

V is TRBV5-1 and J is TRBJ2-6, with a weak D call TRBD2 (7 bases). There are 16 residues in the CDR3. The germline gives CDR1 SGHRS, CDR2 YFSETQ. V lost 4 bases to trimming and J lost 2 bases, with 13 bases between them. For the CDR3, the DNA is TGCGCCAGCAGCGAAGGGGGAGGGGCTGGGGCCAACGTCCTGACTTTC. Protein sequence: CASSEGGGAGANVLTF.

The rearrangement uses TRBV30 and TRBJ2-5; D ambiguous. V shed 4 bases and J shed 1 base, with 4 bases lying between them. Germline CDR1 and CDR2: GTSNPN and SVGIG (reference sequence). This CDR3 comprises 11 residues. CDR3 DNA: TGTGCCTGGAATCTCCAAGAGACCCAGTACTTC. It encodes CAWNLQETQYF. The whole variable domain, filled in from reference TRBV30 and TRBJ2-5, reads SQTIHQWPATLVQPVGSPLSLECTVEGTSNPNLYWYRQAAGRGLQLLFYSVGIGQISSEVPQNLSASRPQDRQFILSSKKLLLSDSGFYLCAWNLQETQYFGPGTRLLVL.

The CDR3 region is CASSSRLAGGNEQFF. The CDR3 DNA follows: TGTGCCAGCAGCTCCCGACTAGCGGGGGGCAATGAGCAGTTCTTC. The genes are TRBV5-6 and TRBJ2-1, with 13 bases lining up with TRBD2. This CDR3 contains 15 residues. Trimming took 3 bases from V and 6 from J; bases not matched to a gene: 3. Germline CDR1 and CDR2: SGHDT and YYEEEE.

The chain is built from TRBV15 and TRBJ1-1; tentatively, D is TRBD1 (5 bases). V shed 4 bases and J shed 1 base, with 10 bases lying between them. This CDR3 region has 14 residues. Germline values: CDR1 LNHNV, CDR2 YYDKDF (reference sequence). CDR3 DNA: TGTGCCACCAGCATCGGAGGGACGAACACTGAAGCTTTCTTT. This sequence encodes CATSIGGTNTEAFF. Combining the CDR3 with reference TRBV15 and TRBJ1-1 gives the whole variable domain DAMVIQNPRYQVTQFGKPVTLSCSQTLNHNVMYWYQQKSSQAPKLLFHYYDKDFNNEADTPDNFQSRRPNTSFCFLDIRSPGLGDTAMYLCATSIGGTNTEAFFGQGTRLTVV.

The chain has TRBV10-2 and TRBJ1-1, with D tentatively TRBD1 (5 bases). Germline assignment: CDR1 WSHSY and CDR2 SAAADI. V dropped 4 bases and J dropped 3 bases, with 27 bases sitting between them. CDR3 length: 19 residues. The CDR3 sequence: CASSGQSRIPVREDTEAFF. In nucleotides, the CDR3 is TGCGCCAGCAGTGGACAGTCCCGGATTCCGGTTCGTGAGGACACTGAAGCTTTCTTT.

The table lists this clone with a count of one. The chain recombines TRBV10-1 with TRBJ2-1; TRBD2 agrees at 8 bases. The germline V gene has CDR1 WNHNN and CDR2 SYGVQD (reference sequence). V lost 4 bases to trimming and J lost 2 bases; unmatched junction nucleotides: 13. CDR3 length equals 18 residues. The CDR3, as DNA: TGCGCCAGCAGTGTCGGTCGGGAGGGCGTTAGGGCCTACAATGAGCAGTTCTTC. This sequence encodes CASSVGREGVRAYNEQFF.

The J gene is TRBJ2-3, the V gene TRBV4-1; maybe TRBD1 (5 bases). Per germline, CDR1 MGHRA and CDR2 YSYEKL. The CDR3 runs to 15 residues. The germline V and J ends were trimmed by 0 bases and 6 bases, with 13 bases remaining between them. The CDR3 loop is CASSQDRQGVDTQYF. In nucleotides, the CDR3 is TGCGCCAGCAGCCAAGATAGGCAAGGGGTTGATACGCAGTATTTT.

V usage is TRBV5-1 and J usage is TRBJ2-1, with a tentative D call TRBD1 (6 bases). Germline-derived CDR1 and CDR2 are SGHRS and YFSETQ. The CDR3 is 13 amino acids. Between the trimmed V and J ends, which lost 7 bases and 6 bases, there was a span of 14 bases. CDR3 in amino acids: CASCNVGGNEQFF. Here the CDR3 DNA reads TGCGCCAGCTGTAATGTAGGGGGCAATGAGCAGTTCTTC.

The chain has TRBV12-3 or TRBV12-4 and TRBJ2-7; 9 bases match TRBD1. J gave up 6 bases and V 5 bases, and 5 bases lay outside the gene matches. CDR3 length: 13 residues. The CDR3 DNA follows: TGTGCCAGCAGTAGAGGACAGGGGTCCGAGCAGTACTTC. Its translation is CASSRGQGSEQYF.

The chain is built from TRBV7-6 and TRBJ1-5; 10 bases agree with TRBD1. Germline CDR1 is SGHVS and CDR2 is FNYEAQ. The CDR3 runs to 15 residues. The V and J ends lost 3 bases and 4 bases, in that order; junction bases with no gene match: 3. In nucleotides, the CDR3 is TGTGCCAGCAGCTTCGGGACAGGGGAAAATCAGCCCCAGCATTTT. It codes for CASSFGTGENQPQHF.

The V call is TRBV11-2, the J call TRBJ2-1; 11 bases are a match to TRBD2. Germline V gives CDR1 SGHAT, CDR2 FQNNGV. J gave up 6 bases and V 3 bases, and 7 bases lay outside the gene matches. The length of the CDR3 is 16 residues. CDR3 residues: CASSFPTSGSFNEQFF. The CDR3 DNA sequence: TGTGCCAGCAGCTTTCCAACTAGCGGGAGTTTCAATGAGCAGTTCTTC.

V is TRBV28 and J is TRBJ2-1, with TRBD1 matching 9 bases. The CDR3 length is 15 residues. Germline lookup yields CDR1 MDHEN and CDR2 SYDVKM. Unmatched junction bases numbered 5, after V lost 4 bases and J lost 4 bases. CDR3 sequence: CASSSPGQGYNEQFF. The CDR3, as DNA: TGTGCCAGCAGTTCCCCGGGACAGGGTTACAATGAGCAGTTCTTC.

J is TRBJ1-3 and V is TRBV19; no reliable D call. The CDR3 spans 17 residues. Trimming removed 3 bases at V and 0 bases at J, with 15 bases between. Germline lookup yields CDR1 LNHDA and CDR2 SQIVND (reference sequence). The CDR3 DNA is TGTGCCAGTAGTATTGGAGATGCTTTAACCTCTGGAAACACCATATATTTT. Translation gives CASSIGDALTSGNTIYF.

V usage is TRBV5-6 and J usage is TRBJ1-2; possibly TRBD1 for D (6 bases). This CDR3 spans 14 amino acids. Trimming removed 3 bases at V and 3 bases at J, with 12 bases between. In germline, CDR1 is SGHDT, CDR2 YYEEEE. The CDR3, as DNA: TGTGCCAGCAGCTCCCAACAGGGTCACTATGGCTACACCTTC. Translation: CASSSQQGHYGYTF. Combining the CDR3 with reference TRBV5-6 and TRBJ1-2 gives the whole variable domain DAGVTQSPTHLIKTRGQQVTLRCSPKSGHDTVSWYQQALGQGPQFIFQYYEEEERQRGNFPDRFSGHQFPNYSSELNVNALLLGDSALYLCASSSQQGHYGYTFGSGTRLTVV.

This sequence joins TRBV19 and TRBJ2-1, with 11 nucleotides matching TRBD2. The CDR3 totals 15 residues. Germline V gives CDR1 LNHDA, CDR2 SQIVND (reference sequence). After removal of 3 bases from V and 9 bases from J, the junction contained 7 bases not matched to a gene. This CDR3 reads CASSMVSGRVGEQFF. The CDR3 DNA follows: TGTGCCAGTAGTATGGTTAGCGGGAGGGTCGGTGAGCAGTTCTTC. The full variable domain, rest sourced from reference TRBV19 and TRBJ2-1, is DGGITQSPKYLFRKEGQNVTLSCEQNLNHDAMYWYRQDPGQGLRLIYYSQIVNDFQKGDIAEGYSVSREKKESFPLTVTSAQKNPTAFYLCASSMVSGRVGEQFFGPGTRLTVL.

This clone was observed once. The CDR3 sequence: CASSHRQRGVSSTDTQYF. The CDR3 nucleotides read TGTGCCAGCAGCCACAGGCAGCGGGGGGTATCTAGCACAGATACGCAGTATTTT. This chain uses TRBV4-2 with TRBJ2-3, with TRBD2 matching 9 bases. The CDR3 has 18 residues. Germline CDR1 and CDR2: LGHNA and YNFKEQ. V shed 3 bases and J 0 bases; nucleotides not matched to a gene: 10.

This chain joins TRBV24-1 and TRBJ1-5, with D perhaps TRBD1 (6 bases). V shed 6 bases and J shed 9 bases, with 14 bases lying between them. Germline V gene sequence: CDR1 KGHDR, CDR2 SFDVKD. This CDR3 has 13 residues. CDR3 in amino acids: CATSTYRDGPQHF. DNA for the CDR3: TGTGCCACCAGTACCTACAGGGATGGGCCCCAGCATTTT.

The genes are TRBV11-3 and TRBJ2-7; D remains unclear. V lost 6 bases and J lost 0, with 15 bases in between. Germline V gene data show CDR1 as SGHNT and CDR2 as YENEEA. This CDR3 is 15 amino acids long. In DNA, the CDR3 is TGTGCCAGCAGTATTGCCTCCTCCAGCTCCTACGAGCAGTACTTC. Protein product: CASSIASSSSYEQYF.

The chain couples TRBV2 to TRBJ1-1, with 8 bases identical to TRBD1. Germline CDR1 and CDR2: SNHLY and FYNNEI. The V segment lost 5 bases and the J segment 0 bases; nucleotides outside the gene matches: 14. The CDR3 is made up of 18 amino acids. CDR3 region: CASSSLGVTGGMNTEAFF. The CDR3 DNA follows: TGTGCCAGCAGTTCACTAGGGGTTACAGGGGGTATGAACACTGAAGCTTTCTTT.

The chain carries TRBV14 and TRBJ2-3; D is ambiguous. The CDR3 runs 13 residues. V was clipped by 7 bases and J by 1 base, with 9 bases between them. In germline, CDR1 is SGHDN, CDR2 FVKESK. The CDR3 region is CASNAARTDTQYF. In nucleotides, the CDR3 is TGTGCCAGCAATGCGGCACGCACAGATACGCAGTATTTT.